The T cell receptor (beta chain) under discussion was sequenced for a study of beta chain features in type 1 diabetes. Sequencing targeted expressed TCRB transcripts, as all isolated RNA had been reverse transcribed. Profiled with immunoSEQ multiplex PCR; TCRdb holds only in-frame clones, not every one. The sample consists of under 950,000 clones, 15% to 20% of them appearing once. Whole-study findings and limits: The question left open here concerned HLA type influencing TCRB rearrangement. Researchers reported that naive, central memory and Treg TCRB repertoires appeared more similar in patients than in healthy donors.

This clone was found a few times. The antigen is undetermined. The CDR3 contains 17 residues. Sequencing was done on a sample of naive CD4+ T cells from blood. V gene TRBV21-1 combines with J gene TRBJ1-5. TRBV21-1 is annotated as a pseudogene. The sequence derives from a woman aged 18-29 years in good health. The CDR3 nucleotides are TGTGCCAGCAGCAAAGGGTGGGTGGTGCCGAACGATCAGCCCCAGCATTTT. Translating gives CASSKGWVVPNDQPQHF.